This TCR beta chain was observed in a study of radiation and T cells in renal cell carcinoma. This table comes from immunoSEQ multiplex PCR, and its TCRdb copy is limited to in-frame clones, with some not included. The sample has approximately 140,000 clones, around 89% seen once. The CDR3 spans 15 residues. The time point was: baseline pretreatment blood. The treatment was: 15 Gy SBRT to primary tumor, nephrectomy 4 weeks later. The TCR originated in a woman aged 70-85 years with renal cell carcinoma. V gene TRBV21-1 combines with J gene TRBJ1-2; TRBD1, as called in the table, went unchecked against the DNA. TRBV21-1 is described as a pseudogene. Sample: blood, taken from a patient whose treatment included radiotherapy and nephrectomy. The CDR3 reads CASSNRQARTYGYTF. In DNA form, the CDR3 reads TGTGCCAGCAGCAACCGACAGGCAAGAACCTATGGCTACACCTTC.